A selection of T cell receptor beta chains follows, all from one sample in a study of blood T cell repertoires in COVID-19. TCRdb's table, derived via immunoSEQ multiplex PCR, lists solely in-frame clones and lacks some. The data show about 24,000 clones, under 90% seen once. What was sequenced was peripheral blood. The receptors were sampled from a woman in her 70s with active COVID-19. CDR3s include the opening cysteine and the closing phenylalanine or tryptophan. Where a row states a size, it is once, few, many or the class of an expanded clone; other rows omit it.

>TRBJ2-5|NA|TRBV7-2
CASSSGGQETQYF
>TRBJ1-1|NA|TRBV7-2
CASSLGQMNTEAFF
>TRBJ2-3|NA|TRBV3-1/TRBV3-2
CASSQGGQGVGTDTQYF
>TRBJ2-3|NA|TRBV11-2
CASSPRDRVGTDTQYF
>TRBJ1-1|NA|TRBV6-5
CASSSSGAGNTEAFF
>TRBJ1-5|NA|TRBV18
CASSPRQGGGGNQPQHF
>TRBJ2-3|NA|TRBV7-3
CASSSLATGTDTQYF
>TRBJ2-3|NA|TRBV9
CASSVEVGGSTDTQYF
>TRBJ1-2|NA|TRBV9
CASSVDDRGYGYTF
>TRBJ1-6|once|TRBV7-2
CASSPQTYNSPLHF
>TRBJ2-1|few|TRBV2
CASSLFEVEQFF
>TRBJ2-6|NA|TRBV27
CASSSSGAGANVLTF
>TRBJ2-5|NA|TRBV7-2
CASSGRLAGIETQYF
>TRBJ1-2|few|TRBV10-2
CASSITGYDGYTF
>TRBJ2-3|once|TRBV7-3
CASSLRGGGAGDTQYF
>TRBJ2-1|NA|TRBV27
CASSFDNEQFF
>TRBJ1-5|NA|TRBV6-5
CASSYATGVGQPQHF
>TRBJ2-2|NA|TRBV7-2
CASSPAAQGMAGELFF